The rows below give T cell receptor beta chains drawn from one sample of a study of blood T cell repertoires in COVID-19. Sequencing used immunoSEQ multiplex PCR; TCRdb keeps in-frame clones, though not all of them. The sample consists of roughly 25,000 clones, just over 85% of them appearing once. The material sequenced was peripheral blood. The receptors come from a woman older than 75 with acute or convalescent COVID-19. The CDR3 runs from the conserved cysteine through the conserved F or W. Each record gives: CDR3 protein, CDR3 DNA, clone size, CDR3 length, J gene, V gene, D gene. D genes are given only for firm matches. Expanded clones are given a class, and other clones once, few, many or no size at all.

CASSQFRATDTQYF	TGTGCCAGCAGCCAATTCAGGGCCACAGATACGCAGTATTTT	-	14	TRBJ2-3	TRBV3-1/TRBV3-2	-
CASSPSITGNYEQYF	TGTGCCAGCTCACCAAGCATCACAGGTAACTACGAGCAGTACTTC	-	15	TRBJ2-7	TRBV18	-
CASSRFGTPGTNEKLFF	TGTGCCAGCAGTCGATTCGGGACACCGGGAACTAATGAAAAACTGTTTTTT	once	17	TRBJ1-4	TRBV6-6	-
CASSQEGRGSYGYTF	TGCGCCAGCAGCCAAGAGGGCAGGGGTAGTTATGGCTACACCTTC	few	15	TRBJ1-2	TRBV4-3	-
CASSLYQRARGTEQYF	TGTGCCAGCAGCTTGTACCAGCGGGCCCGGGGGACCGAGCAGTACTTC	-	16	TRBJ2-7	TRBV11-2	-
CATSGGTGNTIYF	TGTGCCACAAGCGGGGGGACTGGAAACACCATATATTTT	-	13	TRBJ1-3	TRBV10-3	-
CAIGAGVYGTDTQYF	TGTGCCATCGGGGCGGGAGTTTACGGCACAGATACGCAGTATTTT	-	15	TRBJ2-3	TRBV10-3	TRBD2
CASSIEGRSGYTF	TGTGCCAGTAGTATCGAGGGAAGATCCGGCTACACCTTC	-	13	TRBJ1-2	TRBV19	-
CASRRKGALEKLFF	TGTGCCAGTAGAAGGAAAGGGGCTTTAGAAAAACTGTTTTTT	-	14	TRBJ1-4	TRBV19	-
CASSPTGGGNQPQHF	TGTGCCAGCAGTCCCACGGGGGGGGGCAATCAGCCCCAGCATTTT	-	15	TRBJ1-5	TRBV6-5	-
CASSQGQGRTINYGYTF	TGTGCCAGCAGCCAAGGACAGGGTCGAACGATTAACTATGGCTACACCTTC	-	17	TRBJ1-2	TRBV3-1/TRBV3-2	TRBD1
CASSSGQIYGYTF	TGTGCCAGCAGTTCTGGACAAATATATGGCTACACCTTC	-	13	TRBJ1-2	TRBV12-3/TRBV12-4	-
CAWASGTGNSPLHF	TGTGCCTGGGCCTCCGGGACAGGGAATTCACCCCTCCACTTT	-	14	TRBJ1-6	TRBV30	TRBD1
CASSFGTSSNQPQHF	TGTGCCAGCAGCTTCGGGACAAGCAGCAATCAGCCCCAGCATTTT	-	15	TRBJ1-5	TRBV7-8	-
CASSLALYTEAFF	TGTGCCAGCAGCTTAGCGTTGTACACTGAAGCTTTCTTT	-	13	TRBJ1-1	TRBV11-2	-
CASRPTGTGEQYF	TGCGCCAGCAGACCGACAGGGACAGGCGAGCAGTACTTC	few	13	TRBJ2-7	TRBV5-1	TRBD1
CASSIRLAGDEQFF	TGTGCCAGTAGTATTCGGCTAGCGGGCGATGAGCAGTTCTTC	-	14	TRBJ2-1	TRBV19	TRBD2
CASSLGISGGQYF	TGTGCCAGCAGCTTAGGAATTAGCGGGGGGCAGTACTTC	medium-sized	13	TRBJ2-5	TRBV11-2	TRBD2
CASSSVGGQETQYF	TGTGCCAGCTCCTCCGTCGGGGGTCAAGAGACCCAGTACTTC	-	14	TRBJ2-5	TRBV18	-
CASSRTGWETQYF	TGCGCCAGCAGCCGAACAGGGTGGGAGACCCAGTACTTC	-	13	TRBJ2-5	TRBV4-1	-
CASSMGSGGKETQYF	TGTGCCAGTAGTATGGGTAGTGGAGGAAAGGAGACCCAGTACTTC	-	15	TRBJ2-5	TRBV19	-
CASSLSGDGTEQYF	TGTGCCAGCAGCTTAAGCGGGGATGGGACCGAGCAGTACTTC	-	14	TRBJ2-7	TRBV5-4	TRBD2
CASSLELYGYTF	TGTGCCAGCAGCTTAGAACTCTATGGCTACACCTTC	-	12	TRBJ1-2	TRBV7-8	-
CASTGTGVNYGYTF	TGTGCCAGCACCGGGACAGGGGTTAACTATGGCTACACCTTC	-	14	TRBJ1-2	TRBV2	TRBD1
CASSSRLSVEQYF	TGTGCCAGCAGCTCTAGGTTATCCGTCGAGCAGTACTTC	-	13	TRBJ2-7	TRBV7-2	-
CASSREAGEAFF	TGTGCCAGCTCACGCGAGGCGGGTGAAGCTTTCTTT	-	12	TRBJ1-1	TRBV18	-